Below, 28 T cell receptor beta chains from the same sample are listed, as sequenced in a study of T-cell reconstitution after alpha-beta-depleted transplantation in children. These TCRs' antigens remain unknown. Unique molecular identifiers were incorporated when the TCRbeta library was constructed. TCRdb fed the PCR reads into MiXCR, producing one record per CDR3 protein. The table records fewer than 40,000 distinct CDR3 sequences, about 7% of them present only once. The study, taken as a whole, reports: Reportedly, alpha-beta T cells present about two months post-transplant originated from several hundred expanded clones of graft origin.

Sequencing was performed on peripheral blood, taken 60 days after TCRalphabeta/CD19-depleted stem cell transplant. The source is a child in the first two years of life who had a stem cell transplant for acute myeloid leukemia, so the T cells may come from the graft donor.

This clonotype was observed at least ten times. V usage is TRBV5-1 and J usage is TRBJ2-7, with no clear D. Germline V gives CDR1 SGHRS, CDR2 YFSETQ. The CDR3 length is 14 residues. V lost 4 bases, J lost 6 bases, and 17 bases lay in between. The CDR3 sequence: CASSPLGGVGEQYF. DNA of the CDR3: TGCGCCAGCAGCCCCCTTGGCGGAGTTGGCGAGCAGTACTTC.

At least ten counts were recorded for this clonotype. The CDR3 DNA follows: TGTGCCAGCAGTTTACAGTTTTCCCAGCCCCAGCATTTT. This translates into CASSLQFSQPQHF. The chain recombines TRBV28 with TRBJ1-5; no clear D gene. Per the germline V gene, CDR1 is MDHEN and CDR2 is SYDVKM. Between the trimmed V and J ends, which lost 2 bases and 7 bases, there was a span of 9 bases. The CDR3 sequence is 13 residues long.

The table lists this clonotype with many counts. CDR3 in amino acids: CSVLTGSSYEQYF. In nucleotides, the CDR3 is TGCAGCGTGTTGACAGGGAGCTCCTACGAGCAGTACTTC. V gene TRBV29-1 combines with J gene TRBJ2-7, with 7 nucleotides matching TRBD1. The CDR3 spans 13 residues. Germline V CDR1 and CDR2: SQVTM, ANQGSEA. The ends lost 6 bases at V and 0 bases at J; junction bases unmatched: 5.

This clonotype was observed at least ten times. The V and J genes are TRBV28 and TRBJ2-1; 13 nucleotides align to TRBD2. The V segment lost 5 bases and the J segment 5 bases; nucleotides outside the gene matches: 9. There are 17 residues in the CDR3. Germline V lookup: CDR1 MDHEN, CDR2 SYDVKM. CDR3 in amino acids: CASSTRTSGSSDNEQFF. In DNA, the CDR3 is TGTGCCAGCAGTACCCGGACTAGCGGGAGTTCTGACAATGAGCAGTTCTTC. The complete variable domain, with remaining parts taken from reference TRBV28 and TRBJ2-1, reads DVKVTQSSRYLVKRTGEKVFLECVQDMDHENMFWYRQDPGLGLRLIYFSYDVKMKEKGDIPEGYSVSREKKERFSLILESASTNQTSMYLCASSTRTSGSSDNEQFFGPGTRLTVL.

This clonotype was seen repeatedly, ten times or more. This chain links TRBV11-2 with TRBJ2-7; 11 positions match TRBD1. The CDR3 loop spans 15 amino acids. Per germline, CDR1 SGHAT and CDR2 FQNNGV. The junction had 9 bases not matched to a gene; V was cut back by 7 bases and J by 4 bases. CDR3 bases: TGTGCCAGCATTGTCGGGACAGGGGGTCGTTACGAGCAGTACTTC. This gives the protein CASIVGTGGRYEQYF.

The chain employs TRBV20-1 and TRBJ2-3; the D gene is possibly TRBD1 (5 bases). Germline CDR1 and CDR2: DFQATT and SNEGSKA (reference sequence). The CDR3 contains 15 residues. In nucleotides, the CDR3 is TGCATCTGGGGCCTGCAAAAGGGCCTCAGAGGCACGCAGTATTTT. Translating gives CIWGLQKGLRGTQYF.

In this sample, this clonotype turned up many times. This chain connects TRBV7-8 to TRBJ2-1, with unresolved D. V gave up 2 bases and J gave up 9 bases, with 5 bases separating them. This CDR3 has 11 amino acids. Per the germline V gene, CDR1 is SGHVS and CDR2 is FQNEAQ. CDR3 coding DNA: TGTGCCAGCAGCTTAAGTGGTGAGCAGTTCTTC. This sequence encodes CASSLSGEQFF. Full variable domain (rest looked up from reference TRBV7-8 and TRBJ2-1): GAGVSQSPRYKVAKRGQDVALRCDPISGHVSLFWYQQALGQGPEFLTYFQNEAQLDKSGLPSDRFFAERPEGSVSTLKIQRTQQEDSAVYLCASSLSGEQFFGPGTRLTVL.

In this sample, this clonotype turned up many times. The chain couples TRBV7-6 to TRBJ2-2, with 7 bases fitting TRBD2. The CDR3 spans 17 residues. Germline CDR1 reads SGHVS; CDR2 reads FNYEAQ. The trim removed 5 bases at V and 3 bases at J, leaving 12 bases unmatched. CDR3 region: CASSPNPGGSDTGELFF. DNA of the CDR3: TGTGCCAGCAGCCCTAATCCTGGCGGGAGTGACACCGGGGAGCTGTTTTTT.

This clonotype was seen ten or more times. The chain employs TRBV2 and TRBJ2-3; 10 nucleotides agree with TRBD2. The germline gives CDR1 SNHLY, CDR2 FYNNEI. The V and J ends lost 2 bases and 8 bases, in that order; junction bases with no gene match: 7. The CDR3 runs to 15 residues. Written as DNA, the CDR3 is TGTGCCAGCAGTGAAAATGCTAGCGGGAGACCTACGCAGTATTTT. It yields the protein CASSENASGRPTQYF.

This clonotype was seen at least ten times. The V and J genes are TRBV5-1 and TRBJ2-7; perhaps D is TRBD1 or TRBD2 (5 bases each). V was trimmed by 0 bases and J by 4 bases, leaving 8 bases between them. Germline assignment: CDR1 SGHRS and CDR2 YFSETQ. This CDR3 has 13 residues. The CDR3 DNA reads as TGCGCCAGCAGCTTGGCCTGGGGGTACGAGCAGTACTTC. It translates to CASSLAWGYEQYF.

This clonotype has a count of ten or more. The chain recombines TRBV29-1 with TRBJ2-7; D may be TRBD2 (5 bases). In germline, CDR1 is SQVTM, CDR2 ANQGSEA. V dropped 4 bases and J dropped 5 bases, with 9 bases sitting between them. The CDR3 is 11 residues long. CDR3 in DNA: TGCAGCGTTGGAGGACTTAACGAGCAGTACTTC. It encodes CSVGGLNEQYF.

This clonotype was found many times. This chain joins TRBV13 and TRBJ2-2; 8 positions match TRBD2. The CDR3 consists of 16 residues. Trimming removed 5 bases from V and 4 bases from J; junction bases left unmatched: 9. The germline V gene has CDR1 PRHDT and CDR2 FYEKMQ (reference sequence). CDR3 protein: CASSPLGTRGTGELFF. As DNA, the CDR3 is TGTGCCAGCAGCCCGTTGGGGACTAGAGGCACCGGGGAGCTGTTTTTT. Full variable domain (missing parts from reference TRBV13 and TRBJ2-2): AAGVIQSPRHLIKEKRETATLKCYPIPRHDTVYWYQQGPGQDPQFLISFYEKMQSDKGSIPDRFSAQQFSDYHSELNMSSLELGDSALYFCASSPLGTRGTGELFFGEGSRLTVL.

This clonotype came up many times. This chain uses TRBV27 with TRBJ2-1; TRBD2 aligns across 11 bases. The CDR3 is 16 residues long. V trimming: 1 base; J trimming: 7 bases; junction bases outside the gene matches: 6. The germline V gene has CDR1 MNHEY and CDR2 SMNVEV (reference sequence). The CDR3 is CASSLWVAGGPNEQFF. As DNA, the CDR3 is TGTGCCAGCAGTTTATGGGTAGCGGGAGGGCCAAATGAGCAGTTCTTC.

There are many counts of this clonotype. The rearrangement joins TRBV29-1 to TRBJ2-3; D is uncertain. CDR1 SQVTM and CDR2 ANQGSEA come from the germline V gene. V was pared by 8 bases and J by 7 bases, with 16 bases between. The CDR3 is made up of 12 amino acids. The chain's CDR3 is CSLHHSANTQYF. DNA for the CDR3: TGCAGCCTTCATCATTCGGCAAATACGCAGTATTTT.

This clonotype appeared many times. V is TRBV4-3 and J is TRBJ2-1; D might be TRBD2 (6 bases). The germline gives CDR1 LGHNA, CDR2 YSLEER. The CDR3 totals 16 residues. V was clipped by 0 bases and J by 8 bases, with 17 bases between them. The CDR3 DNA reads TGCGCCAGCAGCCAAGACACTGCGACTAGATTGCATGAGCAGTTCTTC. Translating gives CASSQDTATRLHEQFF.

This chain connects TRBV11-2 to TRBJ2-5; 10 positions match TRBD1. CDR1 SGHAT and CDR2 FQNNGV come from the germline V gene. Trimming cost V 5 bases and J 5 bases; bases outside gene matches: 17. This CDR3 has 18 amino acids. The CDR3 reads CASSPHNRLGQGWETQYF. The CDR3 region has the DNA TGTGCCAGCAGCCCCCACAACCGCTTGGGACAGGGGTGGGAGACCCAGTACTTC.

This clonotype showed up many times. The chain employs TRBV28 and TRBJ2-5, with no clear D. From germline, CDR1 is MDHEN and CDR2 SYDVKM. The germline V and J ends were trimmed by 2 bases and 0 bases, with 7 bases remaining between them. The CDR3 loop spans 14 amino acids. The CDR3 protein is CASSLGQDQETQYF. In nucleotides, the CDR3 is TGTGCCAGCAGTTTAGGGCAGGACCAAGAGACCCAGTACTTC.

This clonotype was detected many times. V gene TRBV28 combines with J gene TRBJ1-4; no definite D call. Germline CDR1 reads MDHEN; CDR2 reads SYDVKM. Trimming pared 6 bases from V and 12 bases from J, leaving 14 bases between. This CDR3 has 12 amino acids. The CDR3 protein is CASSPGSEELFF. The CDR3 DNA sequence: TGTGCCAGCAGCCCGGGTAGTGAGGAACTGTTTTTT. Supplemented by reference TRBV28 and TRBJ1-4, the full variable domain reads DVKVTQSSRYLVKRTGEKVFLECVQDMDHENMFWYRQDPGLGLRLIYFSYDVKMKEKGDIPEGYSVSREKKERFSLILESASTNQTSMYLCASSPGSEELFFGSGTQLSVL.

This chain links TRBV7-9 with TRBJ2-4; D may be TRBD1 (5 bases). Germline-derived CDR1 and CDR2 are SEHNR and FQNEAQ (reference sequence). V dropped 2 bases and J dropped 0 bases, with 11 bases sitting between them. This CDR3 region has 16 residues. CDR3 nucleotides: TGTGCCAGCAGCTTAACAGGAAAACTAGCCAAAAACATTCAGTACTTC. Protein sequence: CASSLTGKLAKNIQYF.

The sample holds many counts of this clonotype. The chain uses TRBV29-1 and TRBJ2-5, with 10 bases lining up with TRBD2. The CDR3 has 14 amino acids. Germline V gene lookup returns CDR1 SQVTM and CDR2 ANQGSEA. The V segment lost 7 bases and the J segment 6 bases; nucleotides outside the gene matches: 11. The CDR3 DNA reads TGCAGCGCCCGGGCTAGCGGGAGAGGGAAGACCCAGTACTTC. Protein sequence: CSARASGRGKTQYF. Drawing the rest from reference TRBV29-1 and TRBJ2-5, the complete variable domain is SAVISQKPSRDICQRGTSLTIQCQVDSQVTMMFWYRQQPGQSLTLIATANQGSEATYESGFVIDKFPISRPNLTFSTLTVSNMSPEDSSIYLCSARASGRGKTQYFGPGTRLLVL.

This clonotype was observed at least ten times. This sequence joins TRBV30 and TRBJ2-2, with 8 bases lining up with TRBD2. The germline V gene has CDR1 GTSNPN and CDR2 SVGIG (reference sequence). The CDR3 contains 17 residues. The V and J ends lost 1 base and 2 bases, in that order; junction bases with no gene match: 9. The CDR3 reads CAWSGIAGTLNTGELFF. The CDR3 DNA sequence: TGTGCCTGGAGTGGAATAGCGGGAACCCTCAACACCGGGGAGCTGTTTTTT.

The chain joins TRBV5-6 to TRBJ2-7; either TRBD1 or TRBD2 may fit D (6 bases each). CDR1 is SGHDT, CDR2 YYEEEE, per germline. This CDR3 is 16 amino acids long. V lost 9 bases and J 3 bases, leaving 25 bases between the germline ends. In nucleotides, the CDR3 is TGTGCCACGACCTTCTCGCTGGGGGGCCCCGTCTACGAGCAGTACTTC. It is translated as CATTFSLGGPVYEQYF.

About this clonotype: At one boundary the junction diverges from the germline segment, which might be a read error. The chain uses TRBV20-1 and TRBJ2-3, with D possibly TRBD2 on 6 matching bases. This CDR3 region has 16 residues. The V gene's germline CDR1 is DFQATT and CDR2 SNEGSKA (reference sequence). In DNA, the CDR3 is TGCTGTGCTAGAGATCAATGGAGGGCACGCACAGATACGCAGTATTTT. Protein product: CCARDQWRARTDTQYF.

This clonotype was detected ten times or more. The rearrangement uses TRBV7-9 and TRBJ2-7; D may correspond to TRBD1 or TRBD2 (6 bases each). In germline, CDR1 is SEHNR, CDR2 FQNEAQ (reference sequence). The CDR3 runs to 12 residues. Trimming took 5 bases from V and 6 from J, leaving 11 bases between them. In nucleotides, the CDR3 is TGTGCCAGCAGCGCCGGAGGGGGCGAGCAGTACTTC. Protein: CASSAGGGEQYF.

This clonotype has a count of ten or more. The rearrangement joins TRBV29-1 to TRBJ2-3; the D gene is possibly TRBD1 (6 bases). The CDR3 runs to 10 residues. Trimming removed 7 bases from V and 7 bases from J, with 9 bases in between. In germline, CDR1 is SQVTM, CDR2 ANQGSEA. The CDR3 nucleotides read TGCAGCGCTAGGGGGAATACGCAGTATTTT. Protein sequence: CSARGNTQYF.

This clonotype was detected ten times or more. CDR3 nucleotides: TGTGCCAGCAGCAAAGTCGGTGGGACTAGATACAATGAGCAGTTCTTC. Its translation: CASSKVGGTRYNEQFF. This chain links TRBV21-1 with TRBJ2-1; the table's D call, TRBD2, was not checked against the DNA. TRBV21-1 is an annotated pseudogene. This CDR3 has 16 amino acids.

This clonotype was seen repeatedly, ten times or more. This rearrangement joins TRBV7-2 to TRBJ2-7; 10 nucleotides agree with TRBD2. Germline V CDR1 and CDR2: SGHTA, FQGNSA. J was trimmed by 6 bases and V by 5 bases; bases with no gene match: 7. The CDR3 is 14 residues long. Written as DNA, the CDR3 is TGTGCCAGCAGCGAACTAGCGGGGCCTATCGAGCAGTACTTC. Encoded protein: CASSELAGPIEQYF.

This clonotype has ten or more counts. The V and J genes are TRBV28 and TRBJ1-4; no clear D gene. CDR3 size: 13 residues. CDR1 is MDHEN and CDR2 is SYDVKM in the germline V gene. V shed 8 bases and J shed 4 bases, with 11 bases lying between them. The CDR3 loop is CASLGRLNEKLFF. CDR3 nucleotide sequence: TGTGCCAGCCTGGGCAGACTTAATGAAAAACTGTTTTTT.